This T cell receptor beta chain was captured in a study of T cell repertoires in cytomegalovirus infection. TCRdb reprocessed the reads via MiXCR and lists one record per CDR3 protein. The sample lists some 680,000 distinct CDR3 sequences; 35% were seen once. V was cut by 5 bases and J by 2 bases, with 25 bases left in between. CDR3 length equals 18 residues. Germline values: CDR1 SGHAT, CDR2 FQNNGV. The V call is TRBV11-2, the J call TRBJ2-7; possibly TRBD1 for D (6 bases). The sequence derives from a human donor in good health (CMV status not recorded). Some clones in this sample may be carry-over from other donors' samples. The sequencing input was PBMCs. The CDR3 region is CASSPRPADSPIPYEQYF. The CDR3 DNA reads TGTGCCAGCAGCCCAAGACCTGCGGACAGTCCTATCCCCTACGAGCAGTACTTC.